This T cell receptor beta chain was sequenced in a study of early T cells in non-severe SARS-CoV-2 infection. This clonotype was detected only a few times. TCRdb independently ran MiXCR on the 5' RACE reads; one entry per CDR3 protein. Here the sample spans some 96,000 distinct CDR3 sequences, under 15% being singletons. V shed 4 bases and J shed 2 bases, with 15 bases lying between them. This CDR3 has 15 residues. Per the germline V gene, CDR1 is LGHDT and CDR2 is YNNKEL (reference sequence). The clonotype was recovered from an adult who was a healthcare worker with PCR-confirmed SARS-CoV-2 infection or an uninfected control (not recorded which). The sequenced sample was whole blood. The chain joins TRBV3-1 to TRBJ2-7; D gene ambiguous. CDR3: CASSPLKDGTYEQYF. CDR3 DNA sequence: TGTGCCAGCAGCCCCCTAAAGGACGGAACCTACGAGCAGTACTTC.